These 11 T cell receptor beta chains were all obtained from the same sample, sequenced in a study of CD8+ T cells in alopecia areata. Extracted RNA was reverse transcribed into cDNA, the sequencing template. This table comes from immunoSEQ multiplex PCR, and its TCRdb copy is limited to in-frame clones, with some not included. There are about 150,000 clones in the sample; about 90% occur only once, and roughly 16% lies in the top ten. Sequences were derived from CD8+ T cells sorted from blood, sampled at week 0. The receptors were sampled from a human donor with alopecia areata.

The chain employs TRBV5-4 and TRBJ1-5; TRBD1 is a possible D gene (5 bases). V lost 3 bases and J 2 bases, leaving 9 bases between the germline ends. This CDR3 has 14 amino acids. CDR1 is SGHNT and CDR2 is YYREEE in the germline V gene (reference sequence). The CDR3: CASSSGGGNQPQHF. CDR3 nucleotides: TGTGCCAGCAGCTCCGGAGGGGGCAATCAGCCCCAGCATTTT.

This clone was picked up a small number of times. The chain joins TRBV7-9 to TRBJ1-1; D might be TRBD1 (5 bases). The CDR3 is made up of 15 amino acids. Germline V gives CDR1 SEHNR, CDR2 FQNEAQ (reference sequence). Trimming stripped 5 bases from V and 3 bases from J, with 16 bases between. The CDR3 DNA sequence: TGTGCCAGCAGCGGACGCAGGGAGGATTACACTGAAGCTTTCTTT. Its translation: CASSGRREDYTEAFF.

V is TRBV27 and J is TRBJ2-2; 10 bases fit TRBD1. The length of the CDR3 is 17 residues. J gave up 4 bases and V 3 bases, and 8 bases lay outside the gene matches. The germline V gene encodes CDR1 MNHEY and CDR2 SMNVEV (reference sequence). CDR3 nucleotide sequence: TGTGCCAGCAGTTTCTACGGACAGGGGGTCGGCACCGGGGAGCTGTTTTTT. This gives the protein CASSFYGQGVGTGELFF.

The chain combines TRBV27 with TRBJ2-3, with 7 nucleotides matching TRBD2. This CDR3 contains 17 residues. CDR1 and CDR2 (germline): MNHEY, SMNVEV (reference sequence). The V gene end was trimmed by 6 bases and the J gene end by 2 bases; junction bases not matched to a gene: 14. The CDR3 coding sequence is TGTGCCAGCAGCGCGATCTCTAGCGGATTTTCCACAGATACGCAGTATTTT. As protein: CASSAISSGFSTDTQYF.

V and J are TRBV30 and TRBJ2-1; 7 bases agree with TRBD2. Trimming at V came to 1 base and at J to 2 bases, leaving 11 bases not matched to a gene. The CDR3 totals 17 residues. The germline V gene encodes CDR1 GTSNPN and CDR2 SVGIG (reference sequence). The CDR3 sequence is CAWSALMGGNAYNEQFF. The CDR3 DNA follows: TGTGCCTGGAGTGCCCTAATGGGGGGGAACGCCTACAATGAGCAGTTCTTC.

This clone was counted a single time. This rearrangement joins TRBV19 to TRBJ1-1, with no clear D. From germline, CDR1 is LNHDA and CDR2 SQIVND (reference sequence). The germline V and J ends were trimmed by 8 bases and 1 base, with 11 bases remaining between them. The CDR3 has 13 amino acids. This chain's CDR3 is CASSAVANTEAFF. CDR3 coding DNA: TGTGCCAGTTCGGCAGTAGCGAACACTGAAGCTTTCTTT.

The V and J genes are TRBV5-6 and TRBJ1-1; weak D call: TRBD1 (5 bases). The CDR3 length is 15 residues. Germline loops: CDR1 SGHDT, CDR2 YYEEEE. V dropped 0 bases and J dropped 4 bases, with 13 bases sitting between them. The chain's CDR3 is CASSLDFEGRTEAFF. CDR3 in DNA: TGTGCCAGCAGCTTGGATTTTGAGGGGCGCACTGAAGCTTTCTTT.

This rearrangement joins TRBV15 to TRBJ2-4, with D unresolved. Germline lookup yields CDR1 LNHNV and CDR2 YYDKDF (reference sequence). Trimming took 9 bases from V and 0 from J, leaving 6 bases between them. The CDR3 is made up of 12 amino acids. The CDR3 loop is CATREAKNIQYF. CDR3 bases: TGTGCCACAAGGGAAGCCAAAAACATTCAGTACTTC.

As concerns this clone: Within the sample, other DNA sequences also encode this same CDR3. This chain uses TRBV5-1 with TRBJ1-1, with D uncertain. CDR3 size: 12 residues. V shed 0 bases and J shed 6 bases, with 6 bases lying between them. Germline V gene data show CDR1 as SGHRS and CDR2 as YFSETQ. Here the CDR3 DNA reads TGCGCCAGCAGCTTGGTGGGGTCTGAAGCTTTCTTT. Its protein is CASSLVGSEAFF.

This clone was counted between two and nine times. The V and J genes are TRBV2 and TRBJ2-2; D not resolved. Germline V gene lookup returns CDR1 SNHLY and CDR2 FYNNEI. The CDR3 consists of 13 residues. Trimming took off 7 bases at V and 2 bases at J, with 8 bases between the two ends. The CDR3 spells CASKWGNTGELFF. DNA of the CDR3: TGTGCCAGCAAGTGGGGAAACACCGGGGAGCTGTTTTTT.

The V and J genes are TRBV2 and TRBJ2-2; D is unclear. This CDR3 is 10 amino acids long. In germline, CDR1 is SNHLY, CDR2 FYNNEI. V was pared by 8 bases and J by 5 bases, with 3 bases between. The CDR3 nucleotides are TGTGCCAGCGGGACCGGGGAGCTGTTTTTT. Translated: CASGTGELFF.